Below, 28 T cell receptor beta chains from the same sample are listed, as sequenced in a study of T cells in Graves' hyperthyroidism and ophthalmopathy. The TCR beta CDR3 regions underwent amplification using RNA transcripts as the source. TCR CDR3 underwent first-round RT-PCR with the HTBI primer set. TCRdb independently ran MiXCR on the multiplex PCR reads; one entry per CDR3 protein. The sample carries around 580,000 distinct CDR3 sequences, over 15% recorded once. Input material: blood. Receptors originate from a woman aged 18-30 years with Graves' hyperthyroidism.

The table lists this clonotype with many counts. The J gene is TRBJ2-7, the V gene TRBV27; TRBD1 is a possible D gene (5 bases). CDR1 is MNHEY, CDR2 SMNVEV, per germline (reference sequence). The CDR3 contains 15 residues. Trimming stripped 8 bases from V and 4 bases from J, with 21 bases between. Here the CDR3 DNA reads TGTGCCAGCTCTTTGATGGGGCTCGGAATGTACGAGCAGTACTTC. It is translated as CASSLMGLGMYEQYF.

The genes are TRBV19 and TRBJ1-4; D remains ambiguous. Trimming removed 3 bases from V and 0 bases from J, with 8 bases in between. The CDR3 has 15 residues. Germline CDR1 reads LNHDA; CDR2 reads SQIVND (reference sequence). The DNA of the CDR3 is TGTGCCAGTAGTATCGACGGACCAACTAATGAAAAACTGTTTTTT. Protein: CASSIDGPTNEKLFF.

There are many counts of this clonotype. This rearrangement joins TRBV4-2 to TRBJ1-2; 7 bases agree with TRBD1. This CDR3 contains 17 residues. Germline V gene sequence: CDR1 LGHNA, CDR2 YNFKEQ. Trimming cost V 1 base and J 7 bases; bases outside gene matches: 15. The CDR3 here is CASSQGGTVIYRTGYTF. The CDR3 DNA sequence: TGTGCCAGCAGCCAAGGAGGGACAGTAATCTATCGCACTGGCTACACCTTC.

This clonotype was counted only a few times. The chain couples TRBV7-9 to TRBJ2-7; D not certain. The CDR3 runs 15 residues. From germline, CDR1 is SEHNR and CDR2 FQNEAQ (reference sequence). Trimming left V 1 base short and J 5 bases short, with 15 bases between. CDR3 DNA: TGTGCCAGCAGCTTAGTGGGCCACCTCACTAACGAGCAGTACTTC. Translation: CASSLVGHLTNEQYF.

This clonotype was counted at least ten times. The chain combines TRBV2 with TRBJ2-1; no definite D call. The germline V and J ends were trimmed by 4 bases and 7 bases, with 17 bases remaining between them. In germline, CDR1 is SNHLY, CDR2 FYNNEI. This CDR3 is 15 amino acids long. CDR3 protein: CASSVVVGTRNEQFF. In DNA form, the CDR3 reads TGTGCCAGCAGTGTCGTAGTTGGTACGCGGAATGAGCAGTTCTTC.

The chain joins TRBV7-6 to TRBJ2-7; TRBD1 aligns across 7 bases. Germline V gene sequence: CDR1 SGHVS, CDR2 FNYEAQ. V shed 1 base, J shed 3 bases, and the junction held 9 bases outside the gene matches. CDR3 length equals 16 residues. The CDR3 spells CASSLEPGGVLYEQYF. The CDR3 nucleotides read TGTGCCAGCAGCTTAGAGCCAGGGGGTGTCCTCTACGAGCAGTACTTC.

This clonotype was found many times. The chain couples TRBV7-8 to TRBJ1-2; 7 bases map to TRBD1. This CDR3 is 15 amino acids long. V trimming: 7 bases; J trimming: 4 bases; junction bases outside the gene matches: 12. Germline V CDR1 and CDR2: SGHVS, FQNEAQ. The CDR3 region is CASTSEGGAPYGYTF. DNA for the CDR3: TGTGCCAGCACCTCAGAAGGGGGCGCTCCCTATGGCTACACCTTC.

Concerning this clonotype: A read error may be the cause here, since a much bigger clone is one base away. V is TRBV11-2 and J is TRBJ2-3; the D gene is possibly TRBD1 (5 bases). The CDR3 covers 17 residues. CDR1 is SGHAT, CDR2 FQNNGV, per germline. Trimming took off 5 bases at V and 4 bases at J, with 22 bases between the two ends. CDR3 bases: TGTGCCAGCAGCCGACCCCGGGTCAGGGTTCTTCCAGATACGCAGTATTTT. Its protein product is CASSRPRVRVLPDTQYF.

Ten or more counts support this clonotype. The genes are TRBV3-1 and TRBJ1-5, with a possible D match to TRBD1 (6 bases). V lost 1 base and J lost 6, with 16 bases in between. This CDR3 has 16 residues. Germline V gene data show CDR1 as LGHDT and CDR2 as YNNKEL (reference sequence). The CDR3 protein is CASSQGTARGGQPQHF. CDR3 coding DNA: TGTGCCAGCAGCCAAGGGACAGCCCGCGGAGGTCAGCCCCAGCATTTT.

This CDR3 is CASSPAGGIGNTIYF. The CDR3 coding sequence is TGTGCCAGCAGTCCGGCGGGAGGGATTGGAAACACCATATATTTT. J is TRBJ1-3 and V is TRBV7-2; no reliable D call. This CDR3 is built from 15 residues. The V end was cut by 6 bases, the J end by 3 bases, with 15 bases between. CDR1 is SGHTA, CDR2 FQGNSA, per germline.

In its sample, this clonotype was seen a few times. The chain links TRBV29-1 to TRBJ2-3; 8 bases fit TRBD1. V was clipped by 5 bases and J by 1 base; unmatched bases: 8. CDR1 and CDR2 (germline): SQVTM, ANQGSEA. The CDR3 totals 15 residues. CDR3 residues: CSVPTGGGGTDTQYF. The CDR3 DNA follows: TGCAGCGTTCCAACAGGGGGAGGTGGCACAGATACGCAGTATTTT.

This clonotype has at least ten counts. V gene TRBV2 combines with J gene TRBJ1-2; D is perhaps TRBD1 (6 bases). CDR3 length: 13 amino acids. Trimming stripped 8 bases from V and 7 bases from J, with 17 bases between. Germline V CDR1 and CDR2: SNHLY, FYNNEI. The CDR3 nucleotides read TGTGCCAGCGTGGGGGCGGCCCAGGGTGGCTACACCTTC. This translates into CASVGAAQGGYTF.

The chain joins TRBV4-3 to TRBJ1-2; no reliable D call. This CDR3 region has 17 residues. The V gene's germline CDR1 is LGHNA and CDR2 YSLEER. Trimming left V 1 base short and J 4 bases short, with 19 bases between. This chain's CDR3 is CASSQGRLGTYFYGYTF. In DNA form, the CDR3 reads TGCGCCAGCAGCCAAGGGAGGTTAGGCACTTACTTCTATGGCTACACCTTC.

In this sample, this clonotype turned up many times. A much larger clone differs by one base, so this may be a read error. This sequence joins TRBV12-3 or TRBV12-4 and TRBJ2-7; 14 nucleotides agree with TRBD2. The CDR3 runs 15 residues. CDR3 coding DNA: TGTGCCAGCACCGGACTAGCGGGAGGCTCCTACGGGCAGTACTTC. This sequence encodes CASTGLAGGSYGQYF.

This clonotype has at least ten counts. The chain combines TRBV20-1 with TRBJ2-1; the D is unclear. Trimming cost V 1 base and J 8 bases, with 12 bases left between them. This CDR3 is built from 13 residues. Germline V gives CDR1 DFQATT, CDR2 SNEGSKA (reference sequence). The CDR3 DNA reads as TGCAGTGCTAGAGGTATTAGCTTCGATGAGCAGTTCTTC. Translation: CSARGISFDEQFF.

This clonotype was recorded a few times. The chain couples TRBV18 to TRBJ2-2; 8 bases are a match to TRBD1. Germline V gene sequence: CDR1 KGHSH, CDR2 LQKENI. V trimming: 1 base; J trimming: 4 bases; junction bases outside the gene matches: 5. The CDR3 length is 16 residues. The CDR3 loop is CASSPLSTGATGELFF. CDR3 sequence (DNA): TGTGCCAGCTCACCACTGTCGACAGGGGCCACCGGGGAGCTGTTTTTT.

J is TRBJ2-7 and V is TRBV12-3 or TRBV12-4; 9 bases fit TRBD1. There are 15 residues in the CDR3. V shed 6 bases, J shed 1 base, and the junction held 7 bases outside the gene matches. The chain's CDR3 is CASRYPGQGSYEQYF. CDR3 DNA: TGTGCCAGCAGGTACCCGGGACAGGGTTCCTACGAGCAGTACTTC.

V gene TRBV7-9 combines with J gene TRBJ2-1, with 11 nucleotides matching TRBD2. Germline CDR1 and CDR2: SEHNR and FQNEAQ (reference sequence). V shed 3 bases and J 9 bases; nucleotides not matched to a gene: 7. CDR3 size: 15 residues. The CDR3 is CASSFMTSGTPEQFF. CDR3 bases: TGTGCCAGCAGCTTCATGACTAGCGGGACTCCTGAGCAGTTCTTC.

On this clonotype: Since a much larger clone is just one base distant, this may be a read error. The V and J genes are TRBV27 and TRBJ2-7; weak D call: TRBD2 (6 bases). The better agreement between TRBJ2-1 and the DNA end casts doubt on the J call. The CDR3 spans 16 residues. Germline V gene data show CDR1 as MNHEY and CDR2 as SMNVEV (reference sequence). In DNA, the CDR3 is TGTGCCAGCAGTTTATCCCCGGGACTCGGTCCCTACGAGCAGTTCTTC. Its translation: CASSLSPGLGPYEQFF.

The V gene is TRBV6-1, the J gene TRBJ1-3; TRBD1 matches 7 bases. The CDR3 consists of 16 residues. Germline V gives CDR1 MNHNS, CDR2 SASEGT. V trimming: 5 bases; J trimming: 3 bases; junction bases outside the gene matches: 10. CDR3 sequence (DNA): TGTGCCAGCAGTTACGCCCTTCAGGGGGGTGGAAACACCATATATTTT. Translated, it gives CASSYALQGGGNTIYF.

V usage is TRBV4-2 and J usage is TRBJ2-1; 9 nucleotides align to TRBD2. Germline assignment: CDR1 LGHNA and CDR2 YNFKEQ. This CDR3 contains 15 residues. Trimming took 2 bases from V and 9 from J; bases not matched to a gene: 8. CDR3 sequence (DNA): TGTGCCAGCAGCCAACGTGGCGGGGGGGCGAGTGAGCAGTTCTTC. Translation gives CASSQRGGGASEQFF.

This chain connects TRBV7-2 to TRBJ2-3; D possibly corresponds to TRBD2 (5 bases). The germline CDR1 and CDR2 sequences are SGHTA and FQGNSA. This CDR3 is built from 15 residues. V lost 3 bases and J 0 bases, leaving 10 bases between the germline ends. CDR3: CASSFGDTSTDTQYF. The CDR3 DNA reads TGTGCCAGCAGCTTCGGGGATACTAGCACAGATACGCAGTATTTT.

This clonotype has more than one count but fewer than ten. V and J are TRBV2 and TRBJ2-7; 7 nucleotides match TRBD1. V trimming: 6 bases; J trimming: 1 base; junction bases outside the gene matches: 6. Germline CDR1 and CDR2: SNHLY and FYNNEI. This CDR3 comprises 14 residues. As DNA, the CDR3 is TGTGCCAGCAGCGGGGACAGCAGGTCCTACGAGCAGTACTTC. Residues: CASSGDSRSYEQYF.

This chain links TRBV10-3 with TRBJ2-3; 14 bases match TRBD2. After removal of 5 bases from V and 3 bases from J, the junction contained 16 bases not matched to a gene. This CDR3 is built from 20 residues. Germline CDR1 is ENHRY and CDR2 is SYGVKD. The CDR3 region is CAISTTSSGTSGSLTDTQYF. CDR3 DNA: TGTGCCATCAGTACCACATCATCCGGGACTAGCGGGAGTTTGACAGATACGCAGTATTTT.

In this sample, this clonotype turned up many times. This rearrangement joins TRBV30 to TRBJ1-1; D perhaps matches TRBD1 (6 bases). The germline V gene encodes CDR1 GTSNPN and CDR2 SVGIG (reference sequence). V dropped 4 bases and J dropped 4 bases, with 13 bases sitting between them. This CDR3 region has 13 residues. The CDR3 loop is CAWTRGGGTEAFF. Written as DNA, the CDR3 is TGTGCCTGGACTCGAGGAGGGGGCACTGAAGCTTTCTTT.

This sequence joins TRBV5-1 and TRBJ1-2, with 8 positions matching TRBD1. The trim removed 4 bases at V and 6 bases at J, leaving 8 bases unmatched. This CDR3 has 14 amino acids. Per germline, CDR1 SGHRS and CDR2 YFSETQ. The CDR3 DNA follows: TGCGCCAGCAGCGCCGATCGGGACAGGCATGGCTACACCTTC. Its protein is CASSADRDRHGYTF.

This clonotype has at least ten counts. V usage is TRBV6-1 and J usage is TRBJ1-2; tentative D call: TRBD1 (5 bases). Germline V gene sequence: CDR1 MNHNS, CDR2 SASEGT. The ends were cut back, 8 bases at V and 4 bases at J, with 11 bases in the middle. CDR3 length: 12 amino acids. The CDR3 protein is CASGGGSYGYTF. DNA of the CDR3: TGTGCCAGCGGGGGGGGTAGCTATGGCTACACCTTC.

This clonotype was counted between two and nine times. The chain links TRBV5-1 to TRBJ1-5, with D unresolved. Germline assignment: CDR1 SGHRS and CDR2 YFSETQ. V was clipped by 5 bases and J by 2 bases, with 11 bases between them. The CDR3 sequence is 14 residues long. CDR3 sequence (DNA): TGCGCCAGCAGTATTAACGGGGGCAATCAGCCCCAGCATTTT. This codes for CASSINGGNQPQHF.